What follows are 6 T cell receptor beta chains derived from one specimen sequenced in a study of T cell responses to AZD1222 COVID-19 vaccine. Method: immunoSEQ multiplex PCR; TCRdb's copy keeps in-frame clones and lacks some. The sample consists of 150,000 or so clones, around nine tenths of them appearing once. The material sequenced was peripheral blood, taken on day 0 of AZD1222 vaccination. These receptors originate from an adult in good health.

V is TRBV5-6 and J is TRBJ2-3; 8 nucleotides match TRBD1. CDR3 length: 16 amino acids. Germline-derived CDR1 and CDR2 are SGHDT and YYEEEE. V was clipped by 0 bases and J by 6 bases; unmatched bases: 9. The CDR3 here is CASSLGALGQGDTQYF. The CDR3 DNA is TGTGCCAGCAGCTTGGGGGCCCTAGGACAGGGCGATACGCAGTATTTT.

The rearrangement uses TRBV7-6 and TRBJ2-5; the D gene could be TRBD1 or TRBD2 (5 bases each). Germline V gene sequence: CDR1 SGHVS, CDR2 FNYEAQ. This CDR3 comprises 13 residues. Trimming took 5 bases from V and 2 from J, leaving 9 bases between them. Here the CDR3 DNA reads TGTGCCAGCAGCCTGGGGGAACAAGAGACCCAGTACTTC. Protein product: CASSLGEQETQYF.

The chain joins TRBV6-2 or TRBV6-3 to TRBJ2-4; TRBD2 is a possible D gene (5 bases). The V end was cut by 4 bases, the J end by 7 bases, with 20 bases between. This CDR3 has 16 residues. CDR1 is MNHEY, CDR2 SVGEGT, per germline. The CDR3 protein is CASSSLRLRVTNIQYF. CDR3 DNA: TGTGCCAGCAGTTCCCTGAGGTTGAGGGTAACTAACATTCAGTACTTC.

This clone showed up just once. The chain is built from TRBV12-3 or TRBV12-4 and TRBJ1-2, with D possibly matching TRBD1 (6 bases). Trimming pared 7 bases from V and 5 bases from J, leaving 14 bases between. This CDR3 comprises 13 residues. The CDR3 loop is CASTPSRGYGYTF. For the CDR3, the DNA is TGTGCCAGCACTCCGTCCAGGGGATATGGCTACACCTTC.

V is TRBV7-3 and J is TRBJ2-1, with a possible D match to TRBD1 (5 bases). Germline V gives CDR1 SGHTA, CDR2 FQGTGA. V lost 2 bases and J lost 11, with 13 bases in between. This CDR3 is 13 amino acids long. The DNA for the CDR3 is TGTGCCAGCAGCTTATCAAAGACAGCAAAGCAGTTCTTC. Amino acids: CASSLSKTAKQFF.

V and J are TRBV6-5 and TRBJ2-1, with D perhaps TRBD2 (5 bases). There are 13 residues in the CDR3. Germline loops: CDR1 MNHEY, CDR2 SVGAGI. With 0 bases removed from V and 10 bases from J, the gap between germline ends came to 10 bases. CDR3 residues: CASSYSILAEQFF. In DNA form, the CDR3 reads TGTGCCAGCAGTTACTCCATTTTAGCGGAGCAGTTCTTC.